A selection of T cell receptor beta chains follows, all from one sample in a study of shared clonotypes between healthy human individuals. Clones were sequenced by immunoSEQ multiplex PCR, and TCRdb holds only the in-frame ones, with some missing. The sample includes about 470,000 clones, 70% to 80% of them seen just once. The sample was PBMCs. Receptors were obtained from a woman aged 40 to 50 in good health. Some clones in this sample may be carry-over from other donors' samples. CDR3s include the opening cysteine and the closing phenylalanine or tryptophan. A D gene is named only where the DNA matches it firmly. The size of a clone is reported for some rows only, either as once, few or many, or as a class for expanded clones.

clone_size j_call v_call d_call cdr3_nt cdr3_aa
NA TRBJ2-7 TRBV4-3 TRBD2 TGCGCCAGCAGCCGCACGCCCGGACTAGCTCAACTCGGTCAGTACTTC CASSRTPGLAQLGQYF
NA TRBJ2-7 TRBV7-2 NA TGTGCCAGCAGCGCAACCATCGGGACACCCTACGAGCAGTACTTC CASSATIGTPYEQYF
many TRBJ2-1 TRBV4-1 TRBD1 TGCGCCAGCAGCGGACACCCCCTGGGACAGGGGGCTAATGAGCAGTTCTTC CASSGHPLGQGANEQFF
NA TRBJ2-1 TRBV25-1 NA TGTGCCAGCATTCTCGAGGGGGGCAATGAGCAGTTCTTC CASILEGGNEQFF
NA TRBJ2-2 TRBV30 NA TGTGCCTGGAGTGTCGGTTATGGATACACCGGGGAGCTGTTTTTT CAWSVGYGYTGELFF
NA TRBJ2-3 TRBV29-1 TRBD1 TGCAGCGTTGAGAGTCGGGACAGGGGGCCGGATACGCAGTATTTT CSVESRDRGPDTQYF
NA TRBJ1-1 TRBV5-6 NA TGTGCCAGCAGCTTTCTGGACTCGAGGGGAACTGAAGCTTTCTTT CASSFLDSRGTEAFF
few TRBJ1-2 TRBV7-9 TRBD1 TGTGCCAGCAGCCCCTGGGACAGAGGGGGCTACACCTTC CASSPWDRGGYTF
few TRBJ2-1 TRBV6-4 TRBD2 TGTGCCAGCAGTGAGCTAGCGGGTCCTAATGAGCAGTTCTTC CASSELAGPNEQFF
NA TRBJ1-2 TRBV18 NA TGTGCCAGCTCAGCTGACTTGATCACACAGGCTGGCTACACCTTC CASSADLITQAGYTF
NA TRBJ2-3 TRBV2 NA TGTGCCAGCAGTGCCCTCCGTAGCACAGATACGCAGTATTTT CASSALRSTDTQYF
NA TRBJ2-3 TRBV29-1 NA TGCAGCGTTGAAACAGGCACAGATACGCAGTATTTT CSVETGTDTQYF
NA TRBJ2-7 TRBV13 TRBD2 TGTGCCAGCAGCCGGGGACTAGCGGGAGACGAGCAGTACTTC CASSRGLAGDEQYF
NA TRBJ1-2 TRBV6-1 TRBD1 TGTGCCAGCAGGGGGACAGGAGGACACTATGGCTACACCTTC CASRGTGGHYGYTF
NA TRBJ2-2 TRBV14 NA TGTGCCAGCAGCCAAGCGTTAGTCGGGGAGCTGTTTTTT CASSQALVGELFF
NA TRBJ1-5 TRBV6-1 NA TGTGCCAGCAGTATTCGAAATCAGCCCCAGCATTTT CASSIRNQPQHF
NA TRBJ2-5 TRBV5-6 NA TGTGCCAGCAGCTCCGGGCCACAAGAGACCCAGTACTTC CASSSGPQETQYF
NA TRBJ1-1 TRBV6-5 TRBD1 TGTGCCAGCAGTTTGGACAGGGTGGTTGTATCAGCTTTCTTT CASSLDRVVVSAFF
NA TRBJ1-4 TRBV5-5 NA TGTGCCAGCAGCCGAAGTACGGGGGCCTTGTCGGAAAAACTGTTTTTT CASSRSTGALSEKLFF
NA TRBJ2-7 TRBV29-1 TRBD1 TGCAGCATTTCCGCCGGGGCGGGACAGGGGGGTTTCGAGCAGTACTTC CSISAGAGQGGFEQYF
NA TRBJ2-5 TRBV6-1 NA TGTGCCAGCACGCGAAAGATTCAAGAGACCCAGTACTTC CASTRKIQETQYF
NA TRBJ1-4 TRBV28 TRBD1 TGTGCCAGCAGTAGCGCCGGGACAGGGACTACTAATGAAAAACTGTTTTTT CASSSAGTGTTNEKLFF
few TRBJ1-1 TRBV30 TRBD1 TGTGCCTGGAGTCCCAACGGACAGGGGAGTACTGAAGCTTTCTTT CAWSPNGQGSTEAFF
NA TRBJ1-5 TRBV2 NA TGTGCCAGCAACAAAGGGTGGGGTCAGCCCCAGCATTTT CASNKGWGQPQHF
NA TRBJ2-2 TRBV6-5 NA TGTGCCAGCAGCTCCGGACAGCACACCGGGGAGCTGTTTTTT CASSSGQHTGELFF
NA TRBJ2-5 TRBV19 NA TGTGCCAGTAGTATAGGCCAGGGTGCGACCCAGTACTTC CASSIGQGATQYF
NA TRBJ2-6 TRBV7-9 NA TGTGCCAGCAGCCCACAAGGCCCCAAGGGGCTTCTGACTTTC CASSPQGPKGLLTF
NA TRBJ2-7 TRBV7-7 TRBD2 TGTGCTAGCAGCAAAGGACTAGCGGGAGCGTACGAGCAGTACTTC CASSKGLAGAYEQYF
NA TRBJ2-3 TRBV7-2 NA TGTGCCAGCAGCTTAGGGGCGGGGCCAACAGATACGCAGTATTTT CASSLGAGPTDTQYF
NA TRBJ1-1 TRBV10-3 TRBD1 TGTGCCACCCTACCGACGACAGGGGATACTGAAGCTTTCTTT CATLPTTGDTEAFF
NA TRBJ2-1 TRBV2 NA TGTGCCAGCAGTGACTACAATGAGCAGTTCTTC CASSDYNEQFF